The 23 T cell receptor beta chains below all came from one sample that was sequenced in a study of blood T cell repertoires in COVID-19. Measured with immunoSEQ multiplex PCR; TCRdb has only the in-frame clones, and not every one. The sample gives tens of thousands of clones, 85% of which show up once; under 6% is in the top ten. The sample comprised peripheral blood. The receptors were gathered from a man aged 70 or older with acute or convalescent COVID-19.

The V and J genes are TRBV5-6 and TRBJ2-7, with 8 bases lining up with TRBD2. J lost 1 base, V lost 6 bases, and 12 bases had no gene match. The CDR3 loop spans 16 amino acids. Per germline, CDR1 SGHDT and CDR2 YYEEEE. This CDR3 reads CASNPGGTTRSYEQYF. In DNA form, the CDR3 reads TGTGCCAGCAACCCGGGGGGGACGACTCGGTCCTACGAGCAGTACTTC.

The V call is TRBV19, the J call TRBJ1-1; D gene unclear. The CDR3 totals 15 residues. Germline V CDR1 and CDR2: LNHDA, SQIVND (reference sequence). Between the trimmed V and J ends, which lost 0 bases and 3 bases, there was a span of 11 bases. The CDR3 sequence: CASSIDRGWDTEAFF. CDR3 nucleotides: TGTGCCAGTAGTATAGATCGGGGATGGGACACTGAAGCTTTCTTT.

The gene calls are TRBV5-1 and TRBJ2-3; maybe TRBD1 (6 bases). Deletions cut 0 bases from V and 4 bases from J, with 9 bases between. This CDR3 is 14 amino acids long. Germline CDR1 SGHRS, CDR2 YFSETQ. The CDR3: CASSLGQAPDTQYF. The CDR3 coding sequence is TGCGCCAGCAGCTTGGGACAGGCCCCAGATACGCAGTATTTT.

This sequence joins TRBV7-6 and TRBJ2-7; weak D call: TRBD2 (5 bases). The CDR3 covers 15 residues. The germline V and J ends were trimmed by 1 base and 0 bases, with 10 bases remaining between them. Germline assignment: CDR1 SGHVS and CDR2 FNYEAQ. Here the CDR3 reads CASSLGRAGSYEQYF. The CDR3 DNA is TGTGCCAGCAGCTTAGGAAGGGCGGGCTCCTACGAGCAGTACTTC.

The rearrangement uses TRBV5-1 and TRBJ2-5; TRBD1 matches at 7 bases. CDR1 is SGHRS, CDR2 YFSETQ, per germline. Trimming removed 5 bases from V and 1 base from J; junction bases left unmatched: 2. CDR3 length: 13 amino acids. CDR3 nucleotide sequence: TGCGCCAGCAGATGGGACAGCCAAGAGACCCAGTACTTC. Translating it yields CASRWDSQETQYF.

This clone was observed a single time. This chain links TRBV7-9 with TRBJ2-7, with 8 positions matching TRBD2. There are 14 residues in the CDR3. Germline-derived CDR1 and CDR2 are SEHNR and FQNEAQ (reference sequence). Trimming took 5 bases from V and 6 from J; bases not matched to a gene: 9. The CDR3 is CASSAMGLAGEQYF. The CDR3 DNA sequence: TGTGCCAGCAGCGCCATGGGCCTAGCGGGCGAGCAGTACTTC.

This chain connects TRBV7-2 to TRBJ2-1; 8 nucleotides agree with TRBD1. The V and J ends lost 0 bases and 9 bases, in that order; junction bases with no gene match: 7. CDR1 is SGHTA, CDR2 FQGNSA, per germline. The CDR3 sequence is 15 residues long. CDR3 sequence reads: CASSLAGQGAGEQFF. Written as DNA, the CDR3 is TGTGCCAGCAGCTTAGCGGGGCAGGGGGCCGGTGAGCAGTTCTTC.

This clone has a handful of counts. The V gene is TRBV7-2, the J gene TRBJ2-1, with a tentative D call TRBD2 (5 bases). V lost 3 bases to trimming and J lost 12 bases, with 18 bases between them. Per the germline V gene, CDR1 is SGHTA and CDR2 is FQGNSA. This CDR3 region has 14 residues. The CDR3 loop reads CASSFGRPSGRQFF. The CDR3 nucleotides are TGTGCCAGCAGCTTCGGACGGCCGTCGGGGAGGCAGTTCTTC.

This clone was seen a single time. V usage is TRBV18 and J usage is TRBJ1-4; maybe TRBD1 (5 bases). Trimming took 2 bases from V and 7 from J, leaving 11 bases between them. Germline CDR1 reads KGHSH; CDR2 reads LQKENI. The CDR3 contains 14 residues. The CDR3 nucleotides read TGTGCCAGCTCACCAGGAGGGGACGGTGAAAAACTGTTTTTT. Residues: CASSPGGDGEKLFF.

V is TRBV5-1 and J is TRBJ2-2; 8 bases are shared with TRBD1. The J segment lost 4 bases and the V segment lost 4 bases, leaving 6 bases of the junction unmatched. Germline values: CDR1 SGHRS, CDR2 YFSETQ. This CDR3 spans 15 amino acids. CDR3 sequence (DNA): TGCGCCAGCAGCCAGGACAGGGCTAGCACCGGGGAGCTGTTTTTT. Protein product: CASSQDRASTGELFF.

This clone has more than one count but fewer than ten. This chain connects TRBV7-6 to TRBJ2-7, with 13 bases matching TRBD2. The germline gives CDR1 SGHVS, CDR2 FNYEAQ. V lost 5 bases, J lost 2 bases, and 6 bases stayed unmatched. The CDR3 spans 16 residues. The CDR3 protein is CASSQGLAGTTYEQYF. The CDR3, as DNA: TGTGCCAGCAGCCAGGGACTAGCGGGAACCACCTACGAGCAGTACTTC.

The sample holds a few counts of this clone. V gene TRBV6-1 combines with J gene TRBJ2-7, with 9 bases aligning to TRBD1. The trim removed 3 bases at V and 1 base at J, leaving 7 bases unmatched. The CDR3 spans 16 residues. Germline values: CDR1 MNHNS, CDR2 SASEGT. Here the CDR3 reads CASSEDRGVLSYEQYF. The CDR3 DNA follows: TGTGCCAGCAGTGAGGACAGGGGAGTATTGTCCTACGAGCAGTACTTC.

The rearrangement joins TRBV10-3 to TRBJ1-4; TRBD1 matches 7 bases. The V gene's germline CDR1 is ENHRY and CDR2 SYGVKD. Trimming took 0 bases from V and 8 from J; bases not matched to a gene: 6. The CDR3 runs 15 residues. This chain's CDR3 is CAISESMAGGEKLFF. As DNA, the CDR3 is TGTGCCATCAGTGAGTCGATGGCAGGGGGAGAAAAACTGTTTTTT.

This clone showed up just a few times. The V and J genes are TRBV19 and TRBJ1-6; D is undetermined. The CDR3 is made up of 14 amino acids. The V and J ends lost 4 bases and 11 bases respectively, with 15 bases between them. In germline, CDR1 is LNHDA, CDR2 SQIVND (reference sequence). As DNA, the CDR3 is TGTGCCAGTAGTAATGGGGTAGCGGGGACACCCCTCCACTTT. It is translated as CASSNGVAGTPLHF. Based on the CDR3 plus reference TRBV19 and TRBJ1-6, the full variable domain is DGGITQSPKYLFRKEGQNVTLSCEQNLNHDAMYWYRQDPGQGLRLIYYSQIVNDFQKGDIAEGYSVSREKKESFPLTVTSAQKNPTAFYLCASSNGVAGTPLHFGNGTRLTVT.

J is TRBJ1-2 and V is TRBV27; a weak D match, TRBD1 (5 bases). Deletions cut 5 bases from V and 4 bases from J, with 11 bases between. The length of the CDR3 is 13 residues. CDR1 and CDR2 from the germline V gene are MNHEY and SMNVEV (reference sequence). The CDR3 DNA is TGTGCCAGCAGTCCCCATGACAGCTATGGCTACACCTTC. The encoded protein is CASSPHDSYGYTF.

DNA for the CDR3: TGTGCCAGCAGCTTAGGGGCGCGGGGATACAATGAGCAGTTCTTC. Its translation is CASSLGARGYNEQFF. The genes are TRBV7-9 and TRBJ2-1; D possibly corresponds to TRBD2 (6 bases). The CDR3 runs to 15 residues. Germline V lookup: CDR1 SEHNR, CDR2 FQNEAQ (reference sequence). V lost 1 base and J lost 4, with 11 bases in between.

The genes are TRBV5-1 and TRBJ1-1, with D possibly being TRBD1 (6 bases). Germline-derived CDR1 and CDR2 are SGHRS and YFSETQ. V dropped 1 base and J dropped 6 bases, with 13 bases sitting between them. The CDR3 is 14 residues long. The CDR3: CASSLQGSFAEAFF. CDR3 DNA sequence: TGCGCCAGCAGCTTGCAGGGGTCTTTCGCTGAAGCTTTCTTT.

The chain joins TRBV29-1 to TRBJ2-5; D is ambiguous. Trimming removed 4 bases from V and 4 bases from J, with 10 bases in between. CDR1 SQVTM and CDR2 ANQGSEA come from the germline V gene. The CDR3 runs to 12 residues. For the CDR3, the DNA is TGCAGCGTTGTCGACACCGGAGAGACCCAGTACTTC. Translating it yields CSVVDTGETQYF.

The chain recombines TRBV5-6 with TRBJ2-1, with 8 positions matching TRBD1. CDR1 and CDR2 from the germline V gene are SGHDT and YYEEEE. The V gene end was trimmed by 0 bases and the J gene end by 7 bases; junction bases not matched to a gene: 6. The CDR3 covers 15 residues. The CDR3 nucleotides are TGTGCCAGCAGCTTGGGGATGACAGGGGAGAATGAGCAGTTCTTC. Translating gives CASSLGMTGENEQFF.

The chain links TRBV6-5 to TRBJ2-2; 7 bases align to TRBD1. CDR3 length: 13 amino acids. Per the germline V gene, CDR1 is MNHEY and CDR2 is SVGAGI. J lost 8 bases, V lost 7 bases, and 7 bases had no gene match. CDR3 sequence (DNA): TGTGCCAGCATGAGGGGGCCAGGGGGGGAGCTGTTTTTT. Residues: CASMRGPGGELFF.

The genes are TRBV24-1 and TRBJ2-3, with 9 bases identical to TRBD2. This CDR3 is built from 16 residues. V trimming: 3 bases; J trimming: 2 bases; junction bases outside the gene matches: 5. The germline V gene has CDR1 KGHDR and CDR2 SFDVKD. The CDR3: CATSDARGGFTDTQYF. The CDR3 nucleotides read TGTGCCACCAGTGATGCGCGGGGGGGCTTCACAGATACGCAGTATTTT.

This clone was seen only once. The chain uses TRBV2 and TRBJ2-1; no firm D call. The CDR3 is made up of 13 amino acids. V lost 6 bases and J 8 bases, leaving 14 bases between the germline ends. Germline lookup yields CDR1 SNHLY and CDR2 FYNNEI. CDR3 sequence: CASRTDVGDEQFF. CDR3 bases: TGTGCCAGCAGAACAGACGTGGGCGATGAGCAGTTCTTC.

CDR3 loop: CASSSPGGNTEAFF. In nucleotides, the CDR3 is TGTGCCAGCAGCTCCCCAGGGGGGAACACTGAAGCTTTCTTT. The chain carries TRBV6-5 and TRBJ1-1; 7 bases line up with TRBD1. Germline-derived CDR1 and CDR2 are MNHEY and SVGAGI. V was pared by 6 bases and J by 1 base, with 5 bases of the junction left unmatched. The CDR3 is made up of 14 amino acids.